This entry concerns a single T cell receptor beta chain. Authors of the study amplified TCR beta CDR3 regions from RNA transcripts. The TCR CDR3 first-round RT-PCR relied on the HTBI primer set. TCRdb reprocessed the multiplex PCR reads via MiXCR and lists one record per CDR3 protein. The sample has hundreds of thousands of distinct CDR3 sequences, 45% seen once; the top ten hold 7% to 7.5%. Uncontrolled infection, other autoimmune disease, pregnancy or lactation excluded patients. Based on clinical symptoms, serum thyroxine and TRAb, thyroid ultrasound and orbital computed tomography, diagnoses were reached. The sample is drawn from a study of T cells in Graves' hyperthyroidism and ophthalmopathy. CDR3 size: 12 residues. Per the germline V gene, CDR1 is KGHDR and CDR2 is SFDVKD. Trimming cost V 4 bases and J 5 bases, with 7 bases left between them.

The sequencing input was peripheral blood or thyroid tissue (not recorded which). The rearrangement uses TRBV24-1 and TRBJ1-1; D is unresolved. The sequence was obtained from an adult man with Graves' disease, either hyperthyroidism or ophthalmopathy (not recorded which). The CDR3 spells CATSERGTEAFF. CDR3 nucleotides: TGTGCCACCAGTGAGCGTGGGACTGAAGCTTTCTTT.